Following are 26 T cell receptor beta chains from one sample sequenced in a study of blood T cell repertoires in COVID-19. Some clones are missing from TCRdb's copy, which holds only in-frame ones; the method was immunoSEQ multiplex PCR. The table has about 420,000 clones, about 90% seen once. The sample consisted of peripheral blood. These receptor sequences come from a man in his late teens or twenties with COVID-19, enrolled during active disease.

In its sample, this clone was seen once. In the same sample, other DNA sequences code for this CDR3. The gene calls are TRBV9 and TRBJ2-7; D is unresolved. The germline V gene has CDR1 SGDLS and CDR2 YYNGEE. There are 14 residues in the CDR3. The V end lost 4 bases, the J end lost 0 bases, and 11 bases lay between the germline ends. This CDR3 reads CASSPTPSSYEQYF. The CDR3 DNA reads TGTGCCAGCAGCCCGACTCCCTCCTCCTACGAGCAGTACTTC.

V is TRBV30 and J is TRBJ1-1; D gene uncertain. Between the trimmed V and J ends, which lost 0 bases and 0 bases, there was a span of 5 bases. CDR1 and CDR2 from the germline V gene are GTSNPN and SVGIG (reference sequence). CDR3 length equals 13 residues. CDR3 loop: CAWSVQMNTEAFF. CDR3 coding DNA: TGTGCCTGGAGTGTACAAATGAACACTGAAGCTTTCTTT.

This rearrangement joins TRBV13 to TRBJ2-7, with 7 bases matching TRBD2. CDR1 is PRHDT, CDR2 FYEKMQ, per germline (reference sequence). There are 16 residues in the CDR3. The trim removed 3 bases at V and 7 bases at J, leaving 15 bases unmatched. The CDR3 protein is CASSLPTSRGTGEQYF. In nucleotides, the CDR3 is TGTGCCAGCAGCTTGCCGACCTCGCGGGGGACGGGTGAGCAGTACTTC.

The chain carries TRBV2 and TRBJ2-3, with D possibly being TRBD2 (5 bases). CDR1 is SNHLY, CDR2 FYNNEI, per germline. There are 15 residues in the CDR3. Between the trimmed V and J ends, which lost 6 bases and 0 bases, there was a span of 13 bases. The CDR3 region has the DNA TGTGCCAGCAGCTTTAGCGTGACTAGCACAGATACGCAGTATTTT. Its protein product is CASSFSVTSTDTQYF.

The genes are TRBV9 and TRBJ2-3; 7 nucleotides align to TRBD1. Looked up from germline, CDR1 is SGDLS and CDR2 is YYNGEE. CDR3 length: 15 amino acids. The trim removed 4 bases at V and 4 bases at J, leaving 9 bases unmatched. The CDR3 DNA follows: TGTGCCAGCAGCCTTCGGGCAGGGGGATCAGATACGCAGTATTTT. Its protein is CASSLRAGGSDTQYF.

The J gene is TRBJ2-5, the V gene TRBV2; D call uncertain. CDR1 and CDR2 from the germline V gene are SNHLY and FYNNEI. The CDR3 extends over 15 amino acids. Between the trimmed V and J ends, which lost 8 bases and 5 bases, there was a span of 21 bases. CDR3 residues: CASALNRGSWETQYF. CDR3 nucleotides: TGTGCCAGCGCCCTTAACCGCGGATCGTGGGAGACCCAGTACTTC.

The chain combines TRBV18 with TRBJ2-1; TRBD1 is a possible D gene (6 bases). The V gene lost 7 bases and the J gene lost 4 bases, with 11 bases spanning the gap. CDR3 length: 13 amino acids. Germline values: CDR1 KGHSH, CDR2 LQKENI. The CDR3 sequence: CASLQGLYNEQFF. The CDR3 region has the DNA TGTGCCAGCTTACAGGGTTTGTACAATGAGCAGTTCTTC.

V is TRBV6-4 and J is TRBJ2-2, with D possibly matching TRBD1 (5 bases). The V gene's germline CDR1 is MRHNA and CDR2 SNTAGT. The CDR3 extends over 15 amino acids. V gave up 5 bases and J gave up 0 bases, with 10 bases separating them. DNA of the CDR3: TGTGCCAGCAGTCCACAGGAATCGAACACCGGGGAGCTGTTTTTT. This codes for CASSPQESNTGELFF.

CDR3 residues: CASSGRREDSPLHF. In DNA, the CDR3 is TGTGCCAGTAGTGGCCGAAGAGAGGATTCACCCCTCCACTTT. This chain connects TRBV19 to TRBJ1-6; D uncertain. Germline loops: CDR1 LNHDA, CDR2 SQIVND (reference sequence). This CDR3 contains 14 residues. V was cut by 5 bases and J by 8 bases, with 13 bases left in between. Using reference TRBV19 and TRBJ1-6 for the parts outside the CDR3, the full variable domain is DGGITQSPKYLFRKEGQNVTLSCEQNLNHDAMYWYRQDPGQGLRLIYYSQIVNDFQKGDIAEGYSVSREKKESFPLTVTSAQKNPTAFYLCASSGRREDSPLHFGNGTRLTVT.

The chain links TRBV7-9 to TRBJ2-4, with unresolved D. CDR1 and CDR2 (germline): SEHNR, FQNEAQ (reference sequence). This CDR3 has 15 residues. Between the trimmed V and J ends, which lost 5 bases and 8 bases, there was a span of 19 bases. CDR3 in amino acids: CASSRRIYSHDIQYF. In DNA form, the CDR3 reads TGTGCCAGCAGCCGACGGATATATAGCCACGACATTCAGTACTTC. The full variable domain, its missing parts supplied by reference TRBV7-9 and TRBJ2-4, is DTGVSQNPRHKITKRGQNVTFRCDPISEHNRLYWYRQTLGQGPEFLTYFQNEAQLEKSRLLSDRFSAERPKGSFSTLEIQRTEQGDSAMYLCASSRRIYSHDIQYFGAGTRLSVL.

The count of this clone is one. The chain couples TRBV6-5 to TRBJ2-5; 9 bases line up with TRBD2. The CDR3 runs to 16 residues. Germline lookup yields CDR1 MNHEY and CDR2 SVGAGI. Trimming cost V 0 bases and J 0 bases; bases outside gene matches: 2. The CDR3 sequence is CASSYSRLADQETQYF. The CDR3 nucleotides read TGTGCCAGCAGTTACTCGCGACTAGCGGACCAAGAGACCCAGTACTTC.

The chain combines TRBV30 with TRBJ1-2; no clear D. The V end lost 0 bases, the J end lost 4 bases, and 18 bases lay between the germline ends. The germline V gene encodes CDR1 GTSNPN and CDR2 SVGIG (reference sequence). This CDR3 comprises 16 residues. As DNA, the CDR3 is TGTGCCTGGAGTGTACCTCTGGGCAGCCGTTCCTATGGCTACACCTTC. This translates into CAWSVPLGSRSYGYTF.

Only one count was recorded for this clone. The rearrangement links TRBV5-4 to TRBJ2-3, with D perhaps matching TRBD2 (5 bases). The CDR3 consists of 16 residues. The germline V gene has CDR1 SGHNT and CDR2 YYREEE (reference sequence). Trimming removed 0 bases at V and 0 bases at J, with 11 bases between. CDR3 residues: CASSLAGVGSTDTQYF. CDR3 in DNA: TGTGCCAGCAGCTTGGCCGGGGTAGGGAGCACAGATACGCAGTATTTT.

This chain joins TRBV11-2 and TRBJ2-3; 9 nucleotides align to TRBD2. V shed 6 bases and J 2 bases; nucleotides not matched to a gene: 3. Germline V CDR1 and CDR2: SGHAT, FQNNGV. This CDR3 contains 14 residues. The CDR3 is CASRLAGYTDTQYF. As DNA, the CDR3 is TGTGCCAGCAGGCTAGCGGGATACACAGATACGCAGTATTTT.

The chain is built from TRBV6-5 and TRBJ2-1, with a possible D match to TRBD1 (5 bases). V lost 5 bases, J lost 10 bases, and 18 bases lay in between. The germline V gene encodes CDR1 MNHEY and CDR2 SVGAGI. The CDR3 is 14 residues long. Here the CDR3 DNA reads TGTGCCAGCAGTAGGTGGGGCCGTTTAGGCGAGCAGTTCTTC. As protein: CASSRWGRLGEQFF.

A note on this clone: Germline is not matched at one junction end, which may reflect a read error. V is TRBV29-1 and J is TRBJ2-3, with 7 bases lining up with TRBD2. Per the germline V gene, CDR1 is SQVTM and CDR2 is ANQGSEA. The CDR3 extends over 10 amino acids. CDR3 region: CGGGSDTQYF. The CDR3 nucleotides read TGTGGGGGGGGGTCCGATACGCAGTATTTT.

The sample holds a few counts of this clone. As DNA, the CDR3 is TGTGCCAGCAACTTAGGACTAGACCTATACGAGCAGTACTTC. Protein product: CASNLGLDLYEQYF. V gene TRBV2 combines with J gene TRBJ2-7; 7 bases match TRBD2. The CDR3 spans 14 residues. Looked up from germline, CDR1 is SNHLY and CDR2 is FYNNEI. J was trimmed by 4 bases and V by 7 bases; bases with no gene match: 10.

The V and J genes are TRBV5-6 and TRBJ2-7; D call uncertain. The CDR3 loop spans 11 amino acids. Germline values: CDR1 SGHDT, CDR2 YYEEEE. V was pared by 3 bases and J by 6 bases, with 7 bases between. The CDR3: CASSYSREQYF. CDR3 DNA sequence: TGTGCCAGCAGCTACAGTCGCGAGCAGTACTTC.

This chain links TRBV6-6 with TRBJ2-5, with D possibly being TRBD2 (6 bases). The CDR3 runs to 12 residues. CDR1 MNHNY and CDR2 SVGAGI come from the germline V gene (reference sequence). The V end lost 6 bases, the J end lost 7 bases, and 12 bases lay between the germline ends. CDR3 in DNA: TGTGCCAGCAGCAGGGACTTAGGGACCCAGTACTTC. The encoded protein is CASSRDLGTQYF.

The CDR3 DNA is TGTGCCAGTAGTATACGAGGGCGGGGGGCCTACACAGATACGCAGTATTTT. It codes for CASSIRGRGAYTDTQYF. The genes are TRBV19 and TRBJ2-3; 8 bases fit TRBD2. The CDR3 is 17 residues long. Germline loops: CDR1 LNHDA, CDR2 SQIVND (reference sequence). J lost 2 bases, V lost 2 bases, and 9 bases had no gene match.

This clone has only one observation. The chain has TRBV7-8 and TRBJ2-3; 10 positions agree with TRBD1. The V gene end was trimmed by 4 bases and the J gene end by 2 bases; junction bases not matched to a gene: 21. The CDR3 sequence is 21 residues long. The germline gives CDR1 SGHVS, CDR2 FQNEAQ. The CDR3: CASSSDRDRGRSAGVTDTQYF. In nucleotides, the CDR3 is TGTGCCAGCAGCTCGGACCGGGACAGGGGCCGCTCGGCGGGAGTCACAGATACGCAGTATTTT. Supplemented by reference TRBV7-8 and TRBJ2-3, the full variable domain reads GAGVSQSPRYKVAKRGQDVALRCDPISGHVSLFWYQQALGQGPEFLTYFQNEAQLDKSGLPSDRFFAERPEGSVSTLKIQRTQQEDSAVYLCASSSDRDRGRSAGVTDTQYFGPGTRLTVL.

The rearrangement joins TRBV25-1 to TRBJ2-3; D gene ambiguous. V was shortened by 9 bases and J by 6 bases, with 10 bases between the two germline ends. The CDR3 has 11 amino acids. CDR1 and CDR2 (germline): MGHDK, SYGVNS. For the CDR3, the DNA is TGTGCCAGTGCCGCGGCGGATACGCAGTATTTT. It is translated as CASAAADTQYF.

This chain joins TRBV5-1 and TRBJ1-2; 10 bases agree with TRBD1. CDR3 size: 14 residues. V shed 0 bases and J 7 bases; nucleotides not matched to a gene: 3. Germline values: CDR1 SGHRS, CDR2 YFSETQ. This CDR3 reads CASSLGQGASGYTF. The CDR3 region has the DNA TGCGCCAGCAGCTTGGGACAGGGGGCATCTGGCTACACCTTC.

The chain combines TRBV27 with TRBJ2-7, with D possibly matching TRBD2 (6 bases). Germline values: CDR1 MNHEY, CDR2 SMNVEV (reference sequence). This CDR3 is 14 amino acids long. Trimming took 7 bases from V and 2 from J, leaving 15 bases between them. For the CDR3, the DNA is TGTGCCAGCACCTCGGTGGCGGGGCCCTACGAGCAGTACTTC. Protein: CASTSVAGPYEQYF.

V and J are TRBV3-1 (or the pseudogene TRBV3-2) and TRBJ2-5, with D possibly matching TRBD1 (5 bases). This CDR3 region has 14 residues. V lost 10 bases and J lost 2, with 17 bases in between. Germline CDR1 LGHDT, CDR2 YNNKEL (reference sequence). DNA of the CDR3: TGTGCCACCGGACCCCGGACACCTCAAGAGACCCAGTACTTC. Encoded protein: CATGPRTPQETQYF.

The CDR3 loop reads CASTPSGGDDEQFF. The CDR3, as DNA: TGTGCCAGCACCCCTAGCGGGGGGGACGATGAGCAGTTCTTC. The V gene is TRBV6-6, the J gene TRBJ2-1, with 12 nucleotides matching TRBD2. CDR1 MNHNY and CDR2 SVGAGI come from the germline V gene (reference sequence). The ends lost 7 bases at V and 8 bases at J; junction bases unmatched: 6. The CDR3 contains 14 residues.